This TCR beta chain was sequenced for a study of T cells in Graves' hyperthyroidism and ophthalmopathy. From RNA transcripts, TCR beta CDR3 regions were amplified. Initially, a first-round RT-PCR of the TCR CDR3 employed the HTBI primer set. TCRdb fed the multiplex PCR reads into MiXCR, producing one record per CDR3 protein. The table has fewer than 600,000 distinct CDR3 sequences, about 15% seen once. A roughly 10 ml volume of fresh peripheral blood provided the PBMCs. V lost 4 bases, J lost 1 base, and 10 bases lay in between. The CDR3 length is 14 residues. CDR1 is LGHDT and CDR2 is YNNKEL in the germline V gene (reference sequence). This clonotype came up many times.

Sequenced sample: blood. The receptor's source is a woman in her thirties or forties with Graves' hyperthyroidism. This sequence joins TRBV3-1 and TRBJ1-1, with unresolved D. Here the CDR3 DNA reads TGTGCCAGCAGCCCAAAAGAGCAGAACACTGAAGCTTTCTTT. Translated: CASSPKEQNTEAFF.